These 20 T cell receptor beta chains share one sample of origin, sequenced in a study of cytomegalovirus exposure and HLA in healthy donors. The PCR had 60 Vbeta and 13 Jbeta primers. Generated by immunoSEQ multiplex PCR, the TCRdb table keeps only in-frame clones and is missing some. The sample comprises some 82,000 clones, about 81% of which are singletons, and roughly 2.4% rests with the top ten. Sequencing was done on a sample of PBMCs. The receptor set was obtained from a woman aged 45-59 years in good health and CMV-seronegative.

V and J are TRBV6-5 and TRBJ1-2; TRBD1 aligns across 7 bases. This CDR3 is 15 amino acids long. Germline lookup yields CDR1 MNHEY and CDR2 SVGAGI. V lost 0 bases, J lost 3 bases, and 4 bases stayed unmatched. The DNA of the CDR3 is TGTGCCAGCAGTTACTCCGGTGGGACAGACTATGGCTACACCTTC. It specifies CASSYSGGTDYGYTF.

The V and J genes are TRBV9 and TRBJ2-3, with a possible D match to TRBD2 (6 bases). The V gene's germline CDR1 is SGDLS and CDR2 YYNGEE. The CDR3 covers 16 residues. The V gene lost 3 bases and the J gene lost 4 bases, with 18 bases spanning the gap. Here the CDR3 DNA reads TGTGCCAGCAGCGCGGGGGTAGCAACCGAGGCAGATACGCAGTATTTT. Protein product: CASSAGVATEADTQYF.

CDR3 residues: CASSLGAGGLPQHF. DNA of the CDR3: TGCGCCAGCAGCTTAGGGGCAGGGGGACTGCCCCAGCATTTT. The chain joins TRBV5-1 to TRBJ1-5, with 7 bases lining up with TRBD1. CDR3 length: 14 residues. V dropped 2 bases and J dropped 9; count of bases not matched to a gene: 8. Per the germline V gene, CDR1 is SGHRS and CDR2 is YFSETQ.

The chain combines TRBV5-1 with TRBJ1-1; D is unclear. Trimming took 0 bases from V and 2 from J, leaving 8 bases between them. This CDR3 spans 14 amino acids. Germline CDR1 reads SGHRS; CDR2 reads YFSETQ. CDR3 coding DNA: TGCGCCAGCAGCTTGGGCAGACTTAACACTGAAGCTTTCTTT. Amino acid sequence: CASSLGRLNTEAFF.

The gene calls are TRBV5-4 and TRBJ2-3, with 8 nucleotides matching TRBD2. Per germline, CDR1 SGHNT and CDR2 YYREEE (reference sequence). CDR3 length: 16 amino acids. Trimming took 3 bases from V and 4 from J; bases not matched to a gene: 10. The CDR3 DNA follows: TGTGCCAGCAGCTCCTTAACGGGGGGGCAGGCAGATACGCAGTATTTT. It translates to CASSSLTGGQADTQYF.

The V call is TRBV5-5, the J call TRBJ1-3; D gene uncertain. Germline V lookup: CDR1 SGHKS, CDR2 YYEKEE (reference sequence). The CDR3 is 14 residues long. V dropped 0 bases and J dropped 3 bases, with 7 bases sitting between them. The CDR3 DNA reads as TGTGCCAGCAGCTTGGGAGTTGGTGGAAACACCATATATTTT. It specifies CASSLGVGGNTIYF.

The chain uses TRBV9 and TRBJ1-5; 8 bases line up with TRBD1. The junction had 5 bases not matched to a gene; V was cut back by 1 base and J by 5 bases. Germline values: CDR1 SGDLS, CDR2 YYNGEE. The CDR3 runs 15 residues. CDR3 nucleotides: TGTGCCAGCAGCGTACCGGACAGGGAACATCAGCCCCAGCATTTT. Translated: CASSVPDREHQPQHF.

This chain connects TRBV6-1 to TRBJ2-3; D possibly corresponds to TRBD1 (7 bases). Germline CDR1 reads MNHNS; CDR2 reads SASEGT. The CDR3 has 13 amino acids. Trimming removed 8 bases at V and 2 bases at J, with 11 bases between. The CDR3 DNA reads as TGTGCCAGCGGAGGGACAGACACAGATACGCAGTATTTT. The encoded protein is CASGGTDTDTQYF.

The chain couples TRBV9 to TRBJ2-2, with TRBD2 identical over 13 bases. This CDR3 has 19 amino acids. Per the germline V gene, CDR1 is SGDLS and CDR2 is YYNGEE. The J segment lost 4 bases and the V segment lost 3 bases, leaving 12 bases of the junction unmatched. CDR3 nucleotides: TGTGCCAGCAGCGCCCTGCGGACTAGCGGGAGTAGAGGCACCGGGGAGCTGTTTTTT. Amino acid sequence: CASSALRTSGSRGTGELFF.

With respect to this clone: At the DNA level, this CDR3 is encoded by other sequences in the same sample as well. The V and J genes are TRBV27 and TRBJ1-2, with D possibly TRBD1 on 5 matching bases. CDR1 MNHEY and CDR2 SMNVEV come from the germline V gene (reference sequence). With 3 bases removed from V and 4 bases from J, the gap between germline ends came to 12 bases. The CDR3 is 14 residues long. CDR3 sequence (DNA): TGTGCCAGCAGTTTCGGCCAGGGATCCTATGGCTACACCTTC. This encodes CASSFGQGSYGYTF.

The rearrangement links TRBV27 to TRBJ1-2, with TRBD1 matching over 8 bases. J gave up 8 bases and V 3 bases, and 5 bases lay outside the gene matches. CDR1 MNHEY and CDR2 SMNVEV come from the germline V gene (reference sequence). This CDR3 is built from 13 residues. In DNA, the CDR3 is TGTGCCAGCAGTTTTACAGGGGGATACGGCTACACCTTC. Translation gives CASSFTGGYGYTF.

This chain joins TRBV7-9 and TRBJ1-2; 7 nucleotides line up with TRBD1. CDR3 length equals 16 residues. CDR1 and CDR2 from the germline V gene are SEHNR and FQNEAQ (reference sequence). V lost 0 bases to trimming and J lost 4 bases; unmatched junction nucleotides: 8. The CDR3 sequence is CASSLAGTETFYGYTF. The CDR3 DNA sequence: TGTGCCAGCAGCTTAGCTGGGACAGAGACCTTCTATGGCTACACCTTC.

The chain uses TRBV7-2 and TRBJ2-1, with a possible D match to TRBD1 (6 bases). This CDR3 has 13 residues. Germline V gene lookup returns CDR1 SGHTA and CDR2 FQGNSA. Trimming took 1 base from V and 9 from J, leaving 10 bases between them. CDR3 coding DNA: TGTGCCAGCAGCTTAGGCGTAGGGGGTGAGCAGTTCTTC. This codes for CASSLGVGGEQFF.

The rearrangement links TRBV4-3 to TRBJ2-5; 10 bases align to TRBD2. The CDR3 contains 18 residues. V dropped 1 base and J dropped 5; count of bases not matched to a gene: 13. In germline, CDR1 is LGHNA, CDR2 YSLEER. In nucleotides, the CDR3 is TGCGCCAGCAGCCAAGCTTTGGCTAGCGGGGGCGTTTGGGAGACCCAGTACTTC. Protein: CASSQALASGGVWETQYF.

The rearrangement uses TRBV6-5 and TRBJ2-7; 7 nucleotides line up with TRBD1. The germline gives CDR1 MNHEY, CDR2 SVGAGI. The V gene end was trimmed by 2 bases and the J gene end by 7 bases; junction bases not matched to a gene: 8. The CDR3 consists of 14 residues. The CDR3 bases are TGTGCCAGCAGTTACCGTAGGGGGCTGGGAGAGCAGTACTTC. Translation: CASSYRRGLGEQYF.

The chain has TRBV28 and TRBJ2-2, with TRBD1 as a possible D gene (5 bases). The ends were cut back, 2 bases at V and 11 bases at J, with 12 bases in the middle. Germline CDR1 MDHEN, CDR2 SYDVKM. The CDR3 has 13 amino acids. The CDR3 sequence: CASSLPGIYELFF. As DNA, the CDR3 is TGTGCCAGCAGTTTACCAGGGATCTATGAGCTGTTTTTT.

The V call is TRBV25-1, the J call TRBJ2-3, with 9 bases fitting TRBD2. After removal of 2 bases from V and 0 bases from J, the junction contained 6 bases not matched to a gene. CDR1 is MGHDK and CDR2 is SYGVNS in the germline V gene. The CDR3 length is 17 residues. CDR3 nucleotides: TGTGCCAGCAGTGAAGCCGGCCTAGCGGGAAGCACAGATACGCAGTATTTT. Amino acids: CASSEAGLAGSTDTQYF.

The rearrangement links TRBV5-1 to TRBJ2-5; D is unresolved. TRBJ2-7 matches the DNA end more closely, so the J call is doubtful. Per the germline V gene, CDR1 is SGHRS and CDR2 is YFSETQ. The CDR3 totals 13 residues. The CDR3 is CASSLRGSYEQYF. The CDR3 bases are TGCGCCAGCAGCTTGCGAGGTTCGTACGAGCAGTACTTC.

The chain couples TRBV18 to TRBJ2-2, with TRBD1 matching over 8 bases. Germline CDR1 reads KGHSH; CDR2 reads LQKENI. The V segment lost 2 bases and the J segment 4 bases; nucleotides outside the gene matches: 6. CDR3 length equals 16 residues. CDR3 in DNA: TGTGCCAGCTCACCATGGACAGGGTCCGCCACCGGGGAGCTGTTTTTT. This sequence encodes CASSPWTGSATGELFF.

The chain couples TRBV29-1 to TRBJ2-2; 7 bases fit TRBD2. V lost 3 bases, J lost 7 bases, and 2 bases stayed unmatched. Germline CDR1 reads SQVTM; CDR2 reads ANQGSEA. The CDR3 runs to 12 residues. This CDR3 reads CSVEGGGGELFF. CDR3 in DNA: TGCAGCGTTGAGGGCGGGGGCGGGGAGCTGTTTTTT.